A selection of T cell receptor beta chains follows, all from one sample in a study of cytomegalovirus exposure and HLA in healthy donors. Profiled with immunoSEQ multiplex PCR; TCRdb holds only in-frame clones, not every one. Seen in this sample are 100,000 to 150,000 clones; the ten most common clones hold about 1.7%. The sample consisted of PBMCs. The receptor set was obtained from a man younger than 35 in good health and CMV-seronegative. CDR3s include the opening cysteine and the closing phenylalanine or tryptophan. A row's size may be missing; if present it is once, few, many or a size class.

abundance	len	v_gene	j_gene	CDR3aa
.	14	TRBV28	TRBJ2-3	CASSFRAGGGTQYF
.	14	TRBV6-5	TRBJ1-3	CASSRQGQLNTIYF
.	15	TRBV19	TRBJ1-3	CASGRTSGYLNTIYF
.	13	TRBV5-4	TRBJ2-5	CASSFGGEETQYF
.	17	TRBV7-2	TRBJ2-5	CASSLSGTSGGAKTQYF
.	14	TRBV6-5	TRBJ1-4	CASSPTGGVEKLFF
medium-sized	16	TRBV5-8	TRBJ1-4	CASRPPRARLNEKLFF
.	14	TRBV6-5	TRBJ1-2	CASSYSPTHYGYTF
.	15	TRBV19	TRBJ1-1	CASSPTTGMNTEAFF
.	18	TRBV5-1	TRBJ2-7	CASSFFGTSGRGSYEQYF
.	16	TRBV5-6	TRBJ2-1	CASSLRNRGFTGEQFF
.	15	TRBV9	TRBJ2-1	CASSLGGLAGNEQFF
.	15	TRBV5-4	TRBJ2-7	CASGLPDTAYYEQYF
.	14	TRBV2	TRBJ1-1	CASSEDSLNTEAFF
.	16	TRBV6-5	TRBJ2-3	CASSSTGTKRTDTQYF
.	13	TRBV7-6	TRBJ2-7	CASSLDRSYEQYF
.	14	TRBV28	TRBJ1-2	CASSLPKGSSGYTF
.	20	TRBV7-6	TRBJ2-5	CASSLAEYPGGSWKQETQYF
.	15	TRBV6-6	TRBJ2-4	CASSGGGAGKNIQYF
.	13	TRBV18	TRBJ1-2	CASSPSEGYGYTF
.	15	TRBV5-1	TRBJ2-2	CASSLESGSTGELFF
.	14	TRBV7-9	TRBJ2-5	CASSLRREQETQYF
.	14	TRBV28	TRBJ1-5	CASTGGLGDQPQHF
.	16	TRBV5-1	TRBJ2-5	CASSLADGRSGETQYF
.	13	TRBV29-1	TRBJ1-1	CSVDSPENTEAFF
.	13	TRBV18	TRBJ2-7	CASSPDSLYEQYF
.	15	TRBV5-4	TRBJ2-7	CASSLSGTSGSEQYF
.	13	TRBV30	TRBJ1-2	CAWSRRMNYGYTF
.	14	TRBV7-9	TRBJ1-2	CASSADWGGYGYTF
.	14	TRBV5-1	TRBJ1-4	CASSFTGANEKLFF
.	13	TRBV5-4	TRBJ2-3	CASSNTGTDTQYF
.	15	TRBV19	TRBJ1-2	CASSPRDKSNYGCTF
.	12	TRBV29-1	TRBJ1-1	CTAQGMGSEAFF